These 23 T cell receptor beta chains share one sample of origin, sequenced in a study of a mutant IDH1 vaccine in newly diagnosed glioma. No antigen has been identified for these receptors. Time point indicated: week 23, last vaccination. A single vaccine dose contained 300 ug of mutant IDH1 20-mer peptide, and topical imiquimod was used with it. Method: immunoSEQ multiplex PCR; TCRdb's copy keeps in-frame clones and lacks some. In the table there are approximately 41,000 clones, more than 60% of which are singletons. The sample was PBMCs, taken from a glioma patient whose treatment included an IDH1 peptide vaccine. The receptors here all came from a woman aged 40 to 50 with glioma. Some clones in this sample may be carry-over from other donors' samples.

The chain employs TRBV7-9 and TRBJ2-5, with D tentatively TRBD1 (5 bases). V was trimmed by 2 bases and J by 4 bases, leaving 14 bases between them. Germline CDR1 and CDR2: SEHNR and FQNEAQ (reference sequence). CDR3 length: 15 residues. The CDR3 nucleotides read TGTGCCAGCAGCTTATTCCAGGGTCCTTTAGAGACCCAGTACTTC. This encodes CASSLFQGPLETQYF.

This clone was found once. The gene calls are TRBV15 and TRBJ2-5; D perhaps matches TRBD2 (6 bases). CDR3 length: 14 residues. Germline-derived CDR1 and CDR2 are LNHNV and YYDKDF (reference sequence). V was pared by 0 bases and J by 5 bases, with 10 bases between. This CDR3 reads CATSRDPAGETQYF. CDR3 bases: TGTGCCACCAGCAGAGATCCAGCGGGCGAGACCCAGTACTTC.

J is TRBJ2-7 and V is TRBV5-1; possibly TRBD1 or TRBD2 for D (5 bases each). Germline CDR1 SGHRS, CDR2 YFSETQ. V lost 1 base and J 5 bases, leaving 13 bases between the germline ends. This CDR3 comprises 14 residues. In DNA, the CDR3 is TGCGCCAGCAGCTTGTTACGGGGCCGAAACGAGCAGTACTTC. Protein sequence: CASSLLRGRNEQYF.

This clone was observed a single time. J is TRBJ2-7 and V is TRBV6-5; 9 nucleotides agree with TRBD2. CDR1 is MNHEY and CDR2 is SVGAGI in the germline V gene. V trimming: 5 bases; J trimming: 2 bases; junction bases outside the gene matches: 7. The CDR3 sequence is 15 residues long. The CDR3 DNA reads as TGTGCCAGCAGTACCACAGCGGGAGGTCCCTACGAGCAGTACTTC. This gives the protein CASSTTAGGPYEQYF.

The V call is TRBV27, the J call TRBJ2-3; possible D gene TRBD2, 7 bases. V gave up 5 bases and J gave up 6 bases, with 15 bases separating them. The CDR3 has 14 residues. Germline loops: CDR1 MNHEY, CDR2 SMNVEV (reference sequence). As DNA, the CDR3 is TGTGCCAGCAGTCAGGGCGGGGGCTGGGATACGCAGTATTTT. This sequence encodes CASSQGGGWDTQYF.

The CDR3 bases are TGTGCCAGCAGCTCAAGTCAGGGGGGCGAGACCCAGTACTTC. Protein sequence: CASSSSQGGETQYF. The rearrangement joins TRBV5-4 to TRBJ2-5; D is possibly TRBD1 (7 bases). Per the germline V gene, CDR1 is SGHNT and CDR2 is YYREEE (reference sequence). The CDR3 covers 14 residues. Trimming took 3 bases from V and 5 from J, leaving 14 bases between them. Complete variable domain (other parts from reference TRBV5-4 and TRBJ2-5): ETGVTQSPTHLIKTRGQQVTLRCSSQSGHNTVSWYQQALGQGPQFIFQYYREEENGRGNFPPRFSGLQFPNYSSELNVNALELDDSALYLCASSSSQGGETQYFGPGTRLLVL.

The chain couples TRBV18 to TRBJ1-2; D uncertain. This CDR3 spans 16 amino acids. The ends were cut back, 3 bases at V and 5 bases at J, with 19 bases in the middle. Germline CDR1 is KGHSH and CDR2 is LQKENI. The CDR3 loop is CASSPPGWAVGYGYTF. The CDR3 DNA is TGTGCCAGCTCACCCCCGGGTTGGGCCGTGGGGTATGGCTACACCTTC.

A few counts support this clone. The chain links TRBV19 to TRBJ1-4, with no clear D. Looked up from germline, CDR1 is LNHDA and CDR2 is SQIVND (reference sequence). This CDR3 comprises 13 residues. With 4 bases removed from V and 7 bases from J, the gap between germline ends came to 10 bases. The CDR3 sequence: CASSTTNSEKLFF. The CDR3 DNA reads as TGTGCCAGTAGTACCACTAACAGTGAAAAACTGTTTTTT.

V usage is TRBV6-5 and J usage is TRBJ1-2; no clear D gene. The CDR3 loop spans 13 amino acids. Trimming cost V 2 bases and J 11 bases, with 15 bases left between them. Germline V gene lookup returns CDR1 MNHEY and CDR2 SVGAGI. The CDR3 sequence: CASSYVGQTSYTF. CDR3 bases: TGTGCCAGCAGTTACGTTGGGCAGACCTCTTACACCTTC.

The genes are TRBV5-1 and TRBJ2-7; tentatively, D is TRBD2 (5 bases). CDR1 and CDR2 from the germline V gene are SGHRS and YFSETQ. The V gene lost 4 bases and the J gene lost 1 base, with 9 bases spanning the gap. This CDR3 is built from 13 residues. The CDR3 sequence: CASSDLASYEQYF. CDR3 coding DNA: TGCGCCAGCAGCGATCTAGCTTCCTACGAGCAGTACTTC.

The CDR3, as DNA: TGTGCCAGTAGACCTCTCTCGGGACAGGGTGGCTATGGCTACACCTTC. As protein: CASRPLSGQGGYGYTF. The J gene is TRBJ1-2, the V gene TRBV19; TRBD1 aligns across 9 bases. After removal of 6 bases from V and 4 bases from J, the junction contained 12 bases not matched to a gene. Germline loops: CDR1 LNHDA, CDR2 SQIVND (reference sequence). The CDR3 spans 16 residues.

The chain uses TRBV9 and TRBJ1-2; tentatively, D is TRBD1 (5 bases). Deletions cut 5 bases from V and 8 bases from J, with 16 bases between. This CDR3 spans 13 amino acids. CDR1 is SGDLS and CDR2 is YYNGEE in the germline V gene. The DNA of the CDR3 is TGTGCCAGCAGGGGGGACCGGTCTCGGGGCTACACCTTC. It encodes CASRGDRSRGYTF.

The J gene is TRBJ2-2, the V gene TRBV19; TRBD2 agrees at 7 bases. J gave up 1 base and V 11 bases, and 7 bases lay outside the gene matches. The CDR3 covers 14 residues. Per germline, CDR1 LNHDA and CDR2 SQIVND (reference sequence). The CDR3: CASKVAGNTGELFF. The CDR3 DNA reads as TGTGCCTCTAAGGTAGCGGGGAACACCGGGGAGCTGTTTTTT.

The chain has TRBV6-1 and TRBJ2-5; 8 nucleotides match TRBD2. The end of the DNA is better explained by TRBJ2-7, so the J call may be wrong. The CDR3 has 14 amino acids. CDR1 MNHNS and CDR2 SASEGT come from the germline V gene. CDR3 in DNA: TGTGCCAGCAGGGAGACTAGCGTCTCCTACGAGCAGTACTTC. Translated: CASRETSVSYEQYF.

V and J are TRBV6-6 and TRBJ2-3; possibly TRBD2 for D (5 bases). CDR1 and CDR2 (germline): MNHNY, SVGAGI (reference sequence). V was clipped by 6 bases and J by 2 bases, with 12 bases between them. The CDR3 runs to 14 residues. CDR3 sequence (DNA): TGTGCCAGCAGCCCGTCGGGGTCCACAGATACGCAGTATTTT. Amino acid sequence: CASSPSGSTDTQYF.

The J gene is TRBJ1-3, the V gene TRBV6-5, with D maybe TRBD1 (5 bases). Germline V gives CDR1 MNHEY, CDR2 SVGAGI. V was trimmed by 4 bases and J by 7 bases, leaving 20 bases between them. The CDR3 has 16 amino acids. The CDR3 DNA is TGTGCCAGCAGTTTGGTGGCGGGGGACGCCAGGAACACCATATATTTT. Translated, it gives CASSLVAGDARNTIYF.

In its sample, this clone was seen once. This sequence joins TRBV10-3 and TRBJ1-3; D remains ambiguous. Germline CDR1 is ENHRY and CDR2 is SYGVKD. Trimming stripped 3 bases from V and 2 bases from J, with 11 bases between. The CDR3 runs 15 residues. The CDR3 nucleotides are TGTGCCATCAGTGATACGGGGAAGGCTGGAAACACCATATATTTT. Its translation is CAISDTGKAGNTIYF.

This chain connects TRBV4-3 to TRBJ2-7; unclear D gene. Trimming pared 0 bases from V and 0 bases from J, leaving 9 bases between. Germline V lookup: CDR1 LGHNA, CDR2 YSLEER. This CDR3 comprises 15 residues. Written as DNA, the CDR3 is TGCGCCAGCAGCCAAGAGCCGCATAGCTCCTACGAGCAGTACTTC. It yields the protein CASSQEPHSSYEQYF.

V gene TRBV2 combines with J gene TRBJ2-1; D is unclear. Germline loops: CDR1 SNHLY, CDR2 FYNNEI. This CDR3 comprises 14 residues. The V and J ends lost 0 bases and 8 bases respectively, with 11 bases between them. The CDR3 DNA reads TGTGCCAGCAGTGAAGCTATAGCTAAGTATGAGCAGTTCTTC. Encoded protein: CASSEAIAKYEQFF.

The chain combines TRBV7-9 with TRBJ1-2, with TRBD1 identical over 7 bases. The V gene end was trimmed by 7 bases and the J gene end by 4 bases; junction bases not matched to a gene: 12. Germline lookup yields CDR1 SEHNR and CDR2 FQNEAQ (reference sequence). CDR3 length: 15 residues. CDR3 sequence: CASTLLEGGIYGYTF. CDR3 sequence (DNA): TGTGCCAGCACCCTCCTCGAAGGGGGCATCTATGGCTACACCTTC.

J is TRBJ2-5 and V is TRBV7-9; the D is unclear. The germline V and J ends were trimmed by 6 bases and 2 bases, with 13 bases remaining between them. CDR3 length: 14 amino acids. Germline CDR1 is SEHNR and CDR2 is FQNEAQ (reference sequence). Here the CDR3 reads CASRAPPRQETQYF. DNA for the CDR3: TGTGCCAGCAGAGCTCCCCCTCGGCAAGAGACCCAGTACTTC.

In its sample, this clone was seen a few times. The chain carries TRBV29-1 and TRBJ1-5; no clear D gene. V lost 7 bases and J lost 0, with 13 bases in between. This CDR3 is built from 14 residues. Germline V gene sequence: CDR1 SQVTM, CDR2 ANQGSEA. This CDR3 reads CSALSGNSNQPQHF. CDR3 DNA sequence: TGCAGCGCTCTGTCCGGCAATAGCAATCAGCCCCAGCATTTT.

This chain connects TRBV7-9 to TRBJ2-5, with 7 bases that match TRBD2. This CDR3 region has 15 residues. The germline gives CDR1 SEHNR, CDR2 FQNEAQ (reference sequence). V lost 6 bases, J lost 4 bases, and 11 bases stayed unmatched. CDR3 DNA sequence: TGTGCCAGCAGTCGTAGCGGGTCCCAGAGAGAGACCCAGTACTTC. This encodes CASSRSGSQRETQYF.